This TCR beta chain was recovered during a study of response to subunit inactivated influenza vaccine. MiXCR, applied by TCRdb to the RT-PCR reads, yields one record per CDR3 protein. This sample yields over 800,000 distinct CDR3 sequences, of which approximately 22% are seen a single time; about 10% belongs to the top ten. Comment on this clonotype: Its antigen is not identified.

Study observations and caveats: The authors put forward the suggestion that each seasonal influenza vaccination may bring in only a limited number of new T cells.

This clonotype was sampled from a middle-aged man who received an inactivated influenza vaccine. Here the sequenced sample was PBMCs from blood, taken 5 days after vaccination.

CDR3 DNA: TGTGCCAGCAGCTTAAGGCCCCCGGTATTAAGCTACAATGAGCAGTTCTTC. Encoded protein: CASSLRPPVLSYNEQFF. The chain links TRBV13 to TRBJ2-1; D call uncertain. The germline V gene encodes CDR1 PRHDT and CDR2 FYEKMQ (reference sequence). Trimming took off 2 bases at V and 3 bases at J, with 17 bases between the two ends. This CDR3 region has 17 residues.